This entry describes one T cell receptor beta chain. This sample is drawn from a study of blood T cell repertoires in COVID-19. For the study at large: COVID-19 samples from acute and convalescent phases originated in the United States, Italy and Spain. In each case, the material was cDNA or gDNA derived from T cells, B-cell-depleted T cells, or PBMCs.

Original handling: Reference gene primers were amplified, and this amplification served to estimate nucleated cell counts. The assay was immunoSEQ multiplex PCR, and TCRdb's table has in-frame clones only and misses some. Clone size and the V and J calls come from that table; the DNA yielded D and trimming. The data contain over 85,000 clones, over 75% of them seen just once; the ten biggest clones take up about 2%. V gave up 5 bases and J gave up 2 bases, with 9 bases separating them. This CDR3 spans 14 amino acids. CDR1 is SGHAT and CDR2 is FQDESV in the germline V gene (reference sequence). The V and J genes are TRBV11-1 and TRBJ2-2; no reliable D call. This receptor was identified in a woman between 70 and 85 years old with acute or convalescent COVID-19. The source material was peripheral blood. CDR3 region: CASSRNRNTGELFF. The CDR3 bases are TGTGCCAGCAGCCGTAACAGAAACACCGGGGAGCTGTTTTTT.